The rows below give T cell receptor beta chains drawn from one sample of a study of PD-L1 blockade in urothelial cancer. Sequencing was performed with immunoSEQ multiplex PCR; in TCRdb, only in-frame clones are kept and a portion is missing. The data contain roughly 100,000 clones, about 89% of them singletons. Sequencing was performed on PBMCs, taken around atezolizumab (anti-PD-L1) treatment. Source of these receptors: a woman older than 75 with urothelial cancer. The CDR3 runs from the conserved cysteine through the conserved F or W. Fields, in order: J gene, D gene, V gene, clone size, CDR3 length, CDR3 protein, CDR3 DNA. A D gene is named only where the DNA matches it firmly. Clone size is shown for a subset of rows, as once, few, many or a class of expanded clone.

TRBJ2-1 | TRBD2 | TRBV10-3 | - | 16 | CAISESGLAGVDEQFF | TGTGCCATCAGTGAGTCGGGATTAGCGGGAGTCGATGAGCAGTTCTTC
TRBJ1-1 | - | TRBV5-4 | - | 15 | CASSLAEAMNTEAFF | TGTGCCAGCAGCTTGGCCGAGGCGATGAACACTGAAGCTTTCTTT
TRBJ2-4 | - | TRBV2 | - | 16 | CASSEALRGAKNIQYF | TGTGCCAGCAGTGAAGCCCTTCGCGGAGCCAAAAACATTCAGTACTTC
TRBJ2-1 | - | TRBV7-9 | - | 14 | CASSPRDKYNEQFF | TGTGCCAGCAGCCCGAGGGATAAATACAATGAGCAGTTCTTC
TRBJ2-2 | - | TRBV18 | once | 14 | CASSPLANTGELFF | TGTGCCAGCTCACCACTGGCTAACACCGGGGAGCTGTTTTTT
TRBJ2-5 | - | TRBV10-1 | once | 14 | CASSEGGSEETQYF | TGCGCCAGCAGTGAGGGGGGCTCGGAAGAGACCCAGTACTTC
TRBJ2-7 | TRBD2 | TRBV10-1 | - | 13 | CASSASGAYEQYF | TGCGCCAGCTCGGCTAGCGGGGCCTACGAGCAGTACTTC
TRBJ2-1 | TRBD2 | TRBV10-2 | - | 17 | CASGGAGGEGSYNEQFF | TGCGCCAGCGGTGGAGCGGGAGGAGAGGGCTCCTACAATGAGCAGTTCTTC
TRBJ2-7 | TRBD2 | TRBV6-5 | - | 13 | CATASGSSYEQYF | TGTGCCACCGCCAGCGGGAGCTCCTACGAGCAGTACTTC
TRBJ1-1 | - | TRBV9 | - | 15 | CASSVDAGVNTEAFF | TGTGCCAGCAGCGTAGACGCAGGGGTGAACACTGAAGCTTTCTTT
TRBJ2-2 | - | TRBV5-6 | - | 14 | CASSLDRNTGELFF | TGTGCCAGCAGCTTGGACAGGAACACCGGGGAGCTGTTTTTT
TRBJ2-7 | TRBD1 | TRBV9 | - | 14 | CASSGGTGPYEQYF | TGTGCCAGCAGCGGGGGGACAGGACCCTACGAGCAGTACTTC
TRBJ1-1 | TRBD1 | TRBV9 | - | 15 | CASSAPQGVSAEAFF | TGTGCCAGCAGCGCCCCTCAGGGGGTAAGCGCTGAAGCTTTCTTT
TRBJ2-1 | TRBD1 | TRBV27 | - | 13 | CASTEMPGQGWFF | TGTGCCAGCACCGAAATGCCGGGACAGGGTTGGTTCTTC
TRBJ2-5 | - | TRBV7-3 | - | 13 | CASSSIGGETQYF | TGTGCCAGCAGCTCTATTGGGGGGGAGACCCAGTACTTC